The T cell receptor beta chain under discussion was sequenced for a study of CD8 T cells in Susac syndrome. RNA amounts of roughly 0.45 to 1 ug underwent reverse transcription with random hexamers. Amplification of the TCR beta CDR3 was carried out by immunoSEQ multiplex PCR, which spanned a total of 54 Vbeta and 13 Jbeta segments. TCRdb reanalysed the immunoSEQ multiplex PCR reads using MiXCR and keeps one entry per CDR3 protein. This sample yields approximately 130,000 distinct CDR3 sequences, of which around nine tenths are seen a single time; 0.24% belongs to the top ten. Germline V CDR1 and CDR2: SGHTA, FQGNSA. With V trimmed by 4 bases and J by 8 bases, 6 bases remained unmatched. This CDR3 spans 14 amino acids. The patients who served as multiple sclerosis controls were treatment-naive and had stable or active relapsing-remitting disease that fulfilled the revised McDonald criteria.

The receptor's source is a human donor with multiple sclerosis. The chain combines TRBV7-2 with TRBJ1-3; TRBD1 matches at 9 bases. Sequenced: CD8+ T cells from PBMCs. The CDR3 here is CASSSDRGLDTIYF. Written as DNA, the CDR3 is TGTGCCAGCAGCTCGGACAGGGGACTAGACACCATATATTTT.